This T cell receptor (beta chain) was recovered during a study of cytomegalovirus exposure and HLA in healthy donors (dated by TCRdb to 2015 to 2018). Regarding the research as a whole: According to a later analysis, one platform produced both the 110 or so validation repertoires and the 620 or so repertoires of the first cohort. The study was designed to test whether signatures of past pathogen exposure could be identified by cataloging public T cell receptors. Along with the roughly 670-subject first cohort, a separate validation cohort of more than 90 different subjects was used. To predict cytomegalovirus infection status, the study brought together high-throughput TCR immunosequencing, statistical association of individual TCRs with disease status, and machine learning.

Library generation was performed with the immunoSEQ multiplex PCR assay. Per the source publication's procedure: A statistical classification framework was built to diagnose cytomegalovirus status from the catalog of TCR beta chain sequences. As stored in TCRdb, this immuneACCESS dataset retains in-frame rearrangements with V and J assigned. A fraction of the clones does not appear; measured against another copy, unresolved V genes explain less than half of the discrepancy, and the remainder lacks a known reason. The V and J calls and the clone size are those of that table, but D and trimming were determined from the DNA. This sample gives approximately 300,000 clones in total; approximately 86% of them show up just once. The ten top clones hold 0.95% to 1.5% of the sample. The donors belonged to the validation cohort of over a hundred subjects, which was separate from the approximately 700-subject first cohort.

Study-level results and caveats: A later analysis lacked HLA typing for the validation cohort, so it scored co-occurrence in that cohort across all 120 repertoires. While some public TCRs were present in many individuals, most TCR sequences turned up only very rarely across donors. In both the original and validation cohorts, the classifier was reported to diagnose cytomegalovirus status with high specificity and sensitivity. In a later analysis, TCRs clustered in the first cohort were found to also tend to co-occur in the 100 to 150 validation repertoires, with 94% of cluster scores above 0. In the study, approximately 150 TCR beta chains were listed as associated with cytomegalovirus. According to the authors, the approach could potentially be generalized to other disease states and immunological phenotypes. In vitro tests confirmed that a few of the cytomegalovirus-associated TCR beta chains recognize cytomegalovirus antigens.

Regarding this clone: The clone's antigen remains unknown. No quality values exist for individual bases; no much larger clone is one base distant.

Sequencing was performed on PBMCs. This TCR came from a woman aged 30 to 39 in good health and CMV-seropositive.

This receptor carries the CDR3 CASSLGYNEKLFF. The sequence in DNA is TGTGCCAGCAGCTTGGGTTACAATGAAAAACTGTTTTTT. This chain is built from TRBV5-6 and TRBJ1-4; no D gene is confidently identified. V is pared back by 0 bases and J by 5 bases, with 5 bases lying between the germline termini. According to the germline V gene, CDR1 reads SGHDT and CDR2 reads YYEEEE. The CDR3 covers 13 residues, taking in both the cysteine and the phenylalanine. The only DNA kept is the CDR3, 39 bases in frame from the first base.